This T cell receptor beta chain was profiled in a study of T-cell memory formation after mild COVID-19. TCRdb ran MiXCR on the 5' RACE reads and lists one entry per CDR3 protein. The data hold about 430,000 distinct CDR3 sequences, with more than 15% observed a single time. The CDR3 extends over 16 amino acids. With 5 bases removed from V and 4 bases from J, the gap between germline ends came to 15 bases. CDR1 is MNHEY and CDR2 is SMNVEV in the germline V gene (reference sequence). Sequencing was performed on PBMCs or a T cell subset sorted from them (not recorded which). This TCR was sampled from a man between 18 and 35 years old who had mild COVID-19 (a few samples of this study predate the infection). Cell type and time point are not known. The chain joins TRBV27 to TRBJ1-6, with D perhaps matching TRBD1 (6 bases). DNA for the CDR3: TGTGCCAGCAGTCCCACGGGGGGCTCTTATAATTCACCCCTCCACTTT. This encodes CASSPTGGSYNSPLHF.